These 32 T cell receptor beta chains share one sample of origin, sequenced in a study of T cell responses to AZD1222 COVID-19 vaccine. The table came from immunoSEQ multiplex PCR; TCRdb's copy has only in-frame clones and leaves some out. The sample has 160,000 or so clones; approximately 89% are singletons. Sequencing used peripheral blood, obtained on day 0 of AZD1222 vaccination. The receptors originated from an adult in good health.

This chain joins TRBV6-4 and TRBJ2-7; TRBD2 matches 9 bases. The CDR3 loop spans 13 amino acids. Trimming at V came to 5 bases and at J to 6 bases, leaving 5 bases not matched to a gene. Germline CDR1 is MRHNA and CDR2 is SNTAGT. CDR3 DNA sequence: TGTGCCAGCAGTAAACCTAGCGGGACCGAGCAGTACTTC. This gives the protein CASSKPSGTEQYF.

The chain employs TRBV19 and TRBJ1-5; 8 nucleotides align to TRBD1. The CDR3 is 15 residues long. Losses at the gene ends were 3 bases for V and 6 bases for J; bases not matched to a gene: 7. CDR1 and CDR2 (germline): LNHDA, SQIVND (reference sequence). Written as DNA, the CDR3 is TGTGCCAGTAGTATCGGTACAGGGGGGCCTCAGCCCCAGCATTTT. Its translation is CASSIGTGGPQPQHF.

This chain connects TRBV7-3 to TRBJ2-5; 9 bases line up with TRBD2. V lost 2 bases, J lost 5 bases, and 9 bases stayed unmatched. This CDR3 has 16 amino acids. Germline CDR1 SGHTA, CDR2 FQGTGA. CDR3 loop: CASSLGLAGMRETQYF. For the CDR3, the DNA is TGTGCCAGCAGCTTAGGGCTAGCGGGAATGCGGGAGACCCAGTACTTC. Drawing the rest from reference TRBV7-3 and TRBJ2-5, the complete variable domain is GAGVSQTPSNKVTEKGKYVELRCDPISGHTALYWYRQSLGQGPEFLIYFQGTGAADDSGLPNDRFFAVRPEGSVSTLKIQRTERGDSAVYLCASSLGLAGMRETQYFGPGTRLLVL.

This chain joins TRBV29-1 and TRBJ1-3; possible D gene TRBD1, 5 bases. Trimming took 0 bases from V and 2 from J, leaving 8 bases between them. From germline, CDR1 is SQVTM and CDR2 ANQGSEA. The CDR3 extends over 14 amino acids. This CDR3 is CSVEDRGTGNTIYF. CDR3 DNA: TGCAGCGTTGAAGATAGGGGTACTGGAAACACCATATATTTT. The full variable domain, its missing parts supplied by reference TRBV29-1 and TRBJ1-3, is SAVISQKPSRDICQRGTSLTIQCQVDSQVTMMFWYRQQPGQSLTLIATANQGSEATYESGFVIDKFPISRPNLTFSTLTVSNMSPEDSSIYLCSVEDRGTGNTIYFGEGSWLTVV.

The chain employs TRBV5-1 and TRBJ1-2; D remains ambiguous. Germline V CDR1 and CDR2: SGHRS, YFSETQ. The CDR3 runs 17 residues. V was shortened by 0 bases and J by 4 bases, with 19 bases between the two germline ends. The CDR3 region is CASSLVLGGYATYGYTF. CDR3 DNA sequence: TGCGCCAGCAGCTTGGTATTGGGAGGGTACGCTACCTATGGCTACACCTTC.

The CDR3 DNA is TGTGCCAGCAGCTTAGAGAAGGCATCGTACAATGAGCAGTTCTTC. This gives the protein CASSLEKASYNEQFF. The chain links TRBV7-2 to TRBJ2-1, with D unclear. This CDR3 is built from 15 residues. Germline V gene lookup returns CDR1 SGHTA and CDR2 FQGNSA. V lost 1 base, J lost 4 bases, and 11 bases lay in between. The whole variable domain, filled in from reference TRBV7-2 and TRBJ2-1, reads GAGVSQSPSNKVTEKGKDVELRCDPISGHTALYWYRQSLGQGLEFLIYFQGNSAPDKSGLPSDRFSAERTGGSVSTLTIQRTQQEDSAVYLCASSLEKASYNEQFFGPGTRLTVL.

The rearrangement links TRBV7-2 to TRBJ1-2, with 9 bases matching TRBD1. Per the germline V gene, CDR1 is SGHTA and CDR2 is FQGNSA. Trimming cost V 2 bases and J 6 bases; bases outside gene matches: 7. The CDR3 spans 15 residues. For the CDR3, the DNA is TGTGCCAGCAGCTTATCCCTGACAGGGGGTAATGGCTACACCTTC. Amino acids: CASSLSLTGGNGYTF.

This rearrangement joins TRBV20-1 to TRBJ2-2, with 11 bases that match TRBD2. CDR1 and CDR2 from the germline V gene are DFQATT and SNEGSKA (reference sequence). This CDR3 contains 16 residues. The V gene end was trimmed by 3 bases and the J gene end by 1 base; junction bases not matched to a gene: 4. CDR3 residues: CSASPLAGGNTGELFF. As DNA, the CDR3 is TGCAGTGCTAGTCCTCTAGCGGGGGGGAACACCGGGGAGCTGTTTTTT.

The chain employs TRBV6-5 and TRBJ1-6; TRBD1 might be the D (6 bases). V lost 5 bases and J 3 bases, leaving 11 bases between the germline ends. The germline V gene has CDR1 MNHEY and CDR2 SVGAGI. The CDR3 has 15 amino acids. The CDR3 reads CASSLDRSYNSPLHF. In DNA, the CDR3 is TGTGCCAGCAGTCTCGACAGGAGCTATAATTCACCCCTCCACTTT.

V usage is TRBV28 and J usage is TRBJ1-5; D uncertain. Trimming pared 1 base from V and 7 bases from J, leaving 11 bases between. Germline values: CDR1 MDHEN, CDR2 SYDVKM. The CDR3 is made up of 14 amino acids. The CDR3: CASSLLTNQQPQHF. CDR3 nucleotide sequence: TGTGCCAGCAGTTTATTGACTAACCAGCAGCCCCAGCATTTT.

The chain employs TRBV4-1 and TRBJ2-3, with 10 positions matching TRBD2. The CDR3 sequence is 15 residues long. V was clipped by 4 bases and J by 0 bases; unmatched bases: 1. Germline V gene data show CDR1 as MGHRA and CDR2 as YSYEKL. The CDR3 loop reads CASSRTSGSTDTQYF. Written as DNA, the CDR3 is TGCGCCAGCAGCCGGACTAGCGGTAGCACAGATACGCAGTATTTT.

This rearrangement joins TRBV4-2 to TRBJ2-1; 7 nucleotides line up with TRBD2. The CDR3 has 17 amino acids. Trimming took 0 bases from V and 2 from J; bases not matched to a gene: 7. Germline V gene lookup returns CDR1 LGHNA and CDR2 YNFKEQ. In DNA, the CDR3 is TGTGCCAGCAGCCAAGATTTTAGGGAGGGCCCCTACAATGAGCAGTTCTTC. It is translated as CASSQDFREGPYNEQFF.

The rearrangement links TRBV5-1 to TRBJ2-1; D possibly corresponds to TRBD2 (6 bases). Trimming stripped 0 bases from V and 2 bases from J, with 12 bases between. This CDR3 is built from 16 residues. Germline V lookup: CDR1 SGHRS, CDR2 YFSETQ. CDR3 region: CASSLVGGIPYNEQFF. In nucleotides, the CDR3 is TGCGCCAGCAGCTTGGTGGGCGGGATTCCCTACAATGAGCAGTTCTTC.

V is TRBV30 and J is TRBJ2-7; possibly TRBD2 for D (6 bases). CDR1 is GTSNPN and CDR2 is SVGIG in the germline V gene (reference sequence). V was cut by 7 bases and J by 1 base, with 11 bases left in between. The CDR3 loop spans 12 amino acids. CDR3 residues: CASSEGSYEQYF. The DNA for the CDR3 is TGTGCCTCTTCGGAGGGATCCTACGAGCAGTACTTC.

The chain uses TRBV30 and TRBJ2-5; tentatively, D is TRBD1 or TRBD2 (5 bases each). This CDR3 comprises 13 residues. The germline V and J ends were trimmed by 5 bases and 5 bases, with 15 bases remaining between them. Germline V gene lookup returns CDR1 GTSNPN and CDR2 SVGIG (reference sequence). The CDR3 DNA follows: TGTGCCTGGGGGGACCCAGTGGGGGAGACCCAGTACTTC. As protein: CAWGDPVGETQYF.

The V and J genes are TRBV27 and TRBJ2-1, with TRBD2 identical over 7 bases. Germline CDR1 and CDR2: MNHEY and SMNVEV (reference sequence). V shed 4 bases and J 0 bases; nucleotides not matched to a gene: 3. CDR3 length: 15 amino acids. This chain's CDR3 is CASSSERDSYNEQFF. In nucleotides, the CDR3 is TGTGCCAGCAGTTCTGAGCGGGACTCCTACAATGAGCAGTTCTTC.

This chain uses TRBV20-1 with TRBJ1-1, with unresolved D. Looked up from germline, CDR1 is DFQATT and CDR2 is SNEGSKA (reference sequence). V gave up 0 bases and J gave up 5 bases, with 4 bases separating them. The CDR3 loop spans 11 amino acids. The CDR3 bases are TGCAGTGCTAGAGATCAGACTGAAGCTTTCTTT. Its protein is CSARDQTEAFF.

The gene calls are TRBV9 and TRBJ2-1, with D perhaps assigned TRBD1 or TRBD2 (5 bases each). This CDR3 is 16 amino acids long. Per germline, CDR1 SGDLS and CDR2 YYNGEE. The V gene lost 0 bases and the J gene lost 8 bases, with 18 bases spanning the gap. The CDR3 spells CASSVGIGTGLDEQFF. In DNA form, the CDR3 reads TGTGCCAGCAGCGTAGGGATCGGGACCGGCCTCGATGAGCAGTTCTTC.

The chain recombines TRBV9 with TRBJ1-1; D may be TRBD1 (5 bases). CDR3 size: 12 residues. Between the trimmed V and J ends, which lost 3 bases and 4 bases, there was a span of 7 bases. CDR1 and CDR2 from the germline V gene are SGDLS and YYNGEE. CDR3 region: CASSAGTTEAFF. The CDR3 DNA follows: TGTGCCAGCAGCGCCGGGACCACTGAAGCTTTCTTT.

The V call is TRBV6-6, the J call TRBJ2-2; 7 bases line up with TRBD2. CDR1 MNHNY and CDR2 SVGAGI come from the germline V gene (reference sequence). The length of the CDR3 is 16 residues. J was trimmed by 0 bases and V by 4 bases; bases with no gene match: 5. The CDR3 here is CASSFSGRANTGELFF. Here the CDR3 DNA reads TGTGCCAGCAGTTTTAGCGGGCGCGCGAACACCGGGGAGCTGTTTTTT.

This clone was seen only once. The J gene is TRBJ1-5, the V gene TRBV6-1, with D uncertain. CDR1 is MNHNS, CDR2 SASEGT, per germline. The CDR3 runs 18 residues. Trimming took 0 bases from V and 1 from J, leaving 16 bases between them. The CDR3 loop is CASSEARGLDRSNQPQHF. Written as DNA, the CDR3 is TGTGCCAGCAGTGAAGCGCGCGGACTGGATCGGAGCAATCAGCCCCAGCATTTT.

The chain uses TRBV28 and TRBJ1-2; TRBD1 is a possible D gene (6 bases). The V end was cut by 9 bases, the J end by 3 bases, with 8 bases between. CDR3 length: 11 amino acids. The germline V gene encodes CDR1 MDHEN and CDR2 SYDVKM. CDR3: CASTGYYGYTF. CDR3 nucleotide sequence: TGTGCCAGTACAGGGTACTATGGCTACACCTTC.

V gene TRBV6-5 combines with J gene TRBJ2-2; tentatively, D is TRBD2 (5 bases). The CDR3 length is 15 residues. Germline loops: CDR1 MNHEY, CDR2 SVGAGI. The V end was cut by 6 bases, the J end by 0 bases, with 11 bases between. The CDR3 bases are TGTGCCAGCAGCCGTAGCGAGGCGAACACCGGGGAGCTGTTTTTT. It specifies CASSRSEANTGELFF.

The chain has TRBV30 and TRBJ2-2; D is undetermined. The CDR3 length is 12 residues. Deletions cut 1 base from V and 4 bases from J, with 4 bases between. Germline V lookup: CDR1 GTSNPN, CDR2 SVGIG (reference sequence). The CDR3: CAWSDLTGELFF. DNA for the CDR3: TGTGCCTGGAGTGACCTCACCGGGGAGCTGTTTTTT. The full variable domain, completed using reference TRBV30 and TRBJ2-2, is SQTIHQWPATLVQPVGSPLSLECTVEGTSNPNLYWYRQAAGRGLQLLFYSVGIGQISSEVPQNLSASRPQDRQFILSSKKLLLSDSGFYLCAWSDLTGELFFGEGSRLTVL.

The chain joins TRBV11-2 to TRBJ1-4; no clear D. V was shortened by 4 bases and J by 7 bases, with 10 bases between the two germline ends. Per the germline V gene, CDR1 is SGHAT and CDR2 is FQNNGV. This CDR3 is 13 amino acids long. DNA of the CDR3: TGTGCCAGCAGCTATACCAACAGTGAAAAACTGTTTTTT. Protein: CASSYTNSEKLFF.

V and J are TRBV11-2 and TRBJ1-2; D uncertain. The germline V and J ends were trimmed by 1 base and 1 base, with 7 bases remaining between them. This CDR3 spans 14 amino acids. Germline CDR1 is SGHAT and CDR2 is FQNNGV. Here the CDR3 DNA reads TGTGCCAGCAGCTTAGGTTTCAGTAACTATGGCTACACCTTC. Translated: CASSLGFSNYGYTF.

The CDR3: CASSEALLGPQETQYF. CDR3 in DNA: TGTGCCAGCAGTGAAGCGCTTCTGGGGCCGCAAGAGACCCAGTACTTC. The rearrangement links TRBV6-1 to TRBJ2-5; TRBD1 might be the D (5 bases). This CDR3 region has 16 residues. V was clipped by 0 bases and J by 2 bases, with 13 bases between them. Germline CDR1 is MNHNS and CDR2 is SASEGT.

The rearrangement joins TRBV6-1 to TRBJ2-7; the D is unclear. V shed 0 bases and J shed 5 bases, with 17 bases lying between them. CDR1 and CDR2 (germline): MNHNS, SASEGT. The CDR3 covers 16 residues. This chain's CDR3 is CASSEAQRFSLDEQYF. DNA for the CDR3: TGTGCCAGCAGTGAAGCGCAGAGGTTTTCGTTGGACGAGCAGTACTTC.

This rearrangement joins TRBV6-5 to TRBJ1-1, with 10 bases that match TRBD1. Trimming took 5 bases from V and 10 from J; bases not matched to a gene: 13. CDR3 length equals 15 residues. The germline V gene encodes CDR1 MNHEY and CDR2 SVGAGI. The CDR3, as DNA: TGTGCCAGCAGTATTATACCGGGACAGGGGCTAGCAGCTTTCTTT. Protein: CASSIIPGQGLAAFF.

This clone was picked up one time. CDR3 sequence: CASSGPYEQYF. The CDR3 bases are TGTGCCAGCAGCGGCCCGTACGAGCAGTACTTC. V usage is TRBV5-5 and J usage is TRBJ2-7; D gene uncertain. This CDR3 spans 11 amino acids. Germline V gene data show CDR1 as SGHKS and CDR2 as YYEKEE (reference sequence). V lost 4 bases and J lost 4, with 6 bases in between.

Here the CDR3 DNA reads TGTGCCAGCATGGGGCCCAGGGGCGGCAATCAGCCCCAGCATTTT. This gives the protein CASMGPRGGNQPQHF. V usage is TRBV28 and J usage is TRBJ1-5; TRBD1 is a possible D gene (6 bases). CDR1 MDHEN and CDR2 SYDVKM come from the germline V gene. The length of the CDR3 is 15 residues. Trimming cost V 7 bases and J 2 bases, with 15 bases left between them.

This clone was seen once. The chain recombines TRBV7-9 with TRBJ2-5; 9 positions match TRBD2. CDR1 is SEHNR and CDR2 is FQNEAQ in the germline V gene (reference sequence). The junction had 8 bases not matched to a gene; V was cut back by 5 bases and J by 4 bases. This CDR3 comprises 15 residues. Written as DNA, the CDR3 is TGTGCCAGCAGCGGTCTTAGCGGGAGCATAGAGACCCAGTACTTC. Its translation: CASSGLSGSIETQYF.